The 8 T cell receptor beta chains below all came from one sample that was sequenced in a study of shared clonotypes between healthy human individuals. Selected positively for CCR7 and CD45RO-negative, naive CD8 cells excluded terminally differentiated effector memory CD45RA+ cells. Data came from immunoSEQ multiplex PCR; TCRdb stores just in-frame clones and leaves some out. The data contain around 550,000 clones, 90% to 95% of them seen just once; the ten biggest clones take up over 0.095%. Source material: naive CD8+ T cells sorted from blood. These receptors were taken from a woman aged 25 to 39 in good health.

This chain joins TRBV7-9 and TRBJ2-3, with D perhaps matching TRBD1 (6 bases). CDR1 is SEHNR, CDR2 FQNEAQ, per germline (reference sequence). The CDR3 is 15 amino acids. The V and J ends lost 1 base and 0 bases respectively, with 8 bases between them. This chain's CDR3 is CASSLEGGSTDTQYF. CDR3 DNA sequence: TGTGCCAGCAGCTTAGAAGGGGGTAGCACAGATACGCAGTATTTT.

V gene TRBV30 combines with J gene TRBJ2-7; D uncertain. V lost 2 bases, J lost 1 base, and 15 bases lay in between. CDR1 is GTSNPN and CDR2 is SVGIG in the germline V gene (reference sequence). The CDR3 extends over 15 amino acids. CDR3 loop: CAWSFADGLSYEQYF. The CDR3 nucleotides read TGTGCCTGGAGTTTTGCGGACGGGCTTTCCTACGAGCAGTACTTC.

This chain joins TRBV28 and TRBJ2-2, with D unresolved. CDR3 length: 16 amino acids. Germline lookup yields CDR1 MDHEN and CDR2 SYDVKM. Trimming pared 8 bases from V and 0 bases from J, leaving 16 bases between. The CDR3 bases are TGTGCCAGCCAGAGGTTGGGCATAGCGAACACCGGGGAGCTGTTTTTT. Translated: CASQRLGIANTGELFF.

The chain joins TRBV28 to TRBJ1-1, with TRBD1 matching over 9 bases. J lost 1 base, V lost 6 bases, and 3 bases had no gene match. Germline V gene lookup returns CDR1 MDHEN and CDR2 SYDVKM. This CDR3 is 14 amino acids long. Here the CDR3 DNA reads TGTGCCAGCAGGAGGGGACAGGGGAACACTGAAGCTTTCTTT. Protein sequence: CASRRGQGNTEAFF. The full variable domain, completed using reference TRBV28 and TRBJ1-1, is DVKVTQSSRYLVKRTGEKVFLECVQDMDHENMFWYRQDPGLGLRLIYFSYDVKMKEKGDIPEGYSVSREKKERFSLILESASTNQTSMYLCASRRGQGNTEAFFGQGTRLTVV.

The chain carries TRBV4-1 and TRBJ2-2, with 8 bases fitting TRBD2. J was trimmed by 1 base and V by 0 bases; bases with no gene match: 4. From germline, CDR1 is MGHRA and CDR2 YSYEKL. There are 17 residues in the CDR3. Written as DNA, the CDR3 is TGCGCCAGCAGCCAAGAGCGAGCGGGAGTGAACACCGGGGAGCTGTTTTTT. It is translated as CASSQERAGVNTGELFF.

V usage is TRBV9 and J usage is TRBJ2-3, with TRBD2 matching over 8 bases. V shed 0 bases, J shed 5 bases, and the junction held 8 bases outside the gene matches. The CDR3 consists of 16 residues. CDR1 and CDR2 (germline): SGDLS, YYNGEE. Here the CDR3 DNA reads TGTGCCAGCAGCGTAGACGCAGCGGGAGAACAAGATACGCAGTATTTT. Its translation is CASSVDAAGEQDTQYF.

V gene TRBV27 combines with J gene TRBJ1-2; unclear D gene. The CDR3 totals 12 residues. CDR1 is MNHEY, CDR2 SMNVEV, per germline (reference sequence). The germline V and J ends were trimmed by 5 bases and 4 bases, with 8 bases remaining between them. The CDR3 here is CASSAGGYGYTF. Written as DNA, the CDR3 is TGTGCCAGCAGTGCGGGCGGCTATGGCTACACCTTC.

The chain links TRBV7-9 to TRBJ1-1; 9 bases match TRBD1. The germline CDR1 and CDR2 sequences are SEHNR and FQNEAQ (reference sequence). V shed 11 bases and J 6 bases; nucleotides not matched to a gene: 10. The CDR3 runs 13 residues. CDR3 DNA sequence: TGTGCCGTCGGGACAGGGTATGTCTCTGAAGCTTTCTTT. This codes for CAVGTGYVSEAFF. The variable domain in full, completed from reference TRBV7-9 and TRBJ1-1, reads DTGVSQNPRHKITKRGQNVTFRCDPISEHNRLYWYRQTLGQGPEFLTYFQNEAQLEKSRLLSDRFSAERPKGSFSTLEIQRTEQGDSAMYLCAVGTGYVSEAFFGQGTRLTVV.